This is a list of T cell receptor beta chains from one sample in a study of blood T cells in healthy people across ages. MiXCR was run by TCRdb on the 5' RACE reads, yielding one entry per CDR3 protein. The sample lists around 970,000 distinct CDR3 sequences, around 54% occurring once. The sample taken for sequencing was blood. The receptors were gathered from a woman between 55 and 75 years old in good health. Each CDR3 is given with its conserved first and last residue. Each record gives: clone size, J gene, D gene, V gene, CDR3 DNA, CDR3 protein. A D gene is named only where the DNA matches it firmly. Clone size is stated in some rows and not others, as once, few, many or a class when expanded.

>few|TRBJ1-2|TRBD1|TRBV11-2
TGTGCCAGCAGCCGAGGGACAGGGGGACATGGCTACACCTTC
CASSRGTGGHGYTF
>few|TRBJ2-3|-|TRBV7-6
TGTGCCAGCAGCTTAACTGGGTTAAGAACAGATACGCAGTATTTT
CASSLTGLRTDTQYF
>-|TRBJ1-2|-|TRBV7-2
TGTGCCAGCAGCCCACGGGCCATTGAGGGGGTTTATGGCTACACCTTC
CASSPRAIEGVYGYTF
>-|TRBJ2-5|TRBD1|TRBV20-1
TGCAGTGCTAGACCGGGACAGGGGGAGACCCAGTACTTC
CSARPGQGETQYF
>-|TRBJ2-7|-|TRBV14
TGTGCCAGCAGCCAAGAGAAGGTTATAATTCCCTACGAGCAGTACTTC
CASSQEKVIIPYEQYF
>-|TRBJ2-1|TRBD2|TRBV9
TGTGCCAGCAGCGTAGACTTGGCGGGAGGCAAGTACAATGAGCAGTTCTTC
CASSVDLAGGKYNEQFF
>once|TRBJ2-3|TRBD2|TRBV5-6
TGTGCCAGCAGCTGGGGGACTAGCGCTAATACGCAGTATTTT
CASSWGTSANTQYF
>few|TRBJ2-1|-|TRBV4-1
TGCGCCAGCAGCCAAGAGGGGGGTACCTACAATGAGCAGTTCTTC
CASSQEGGTYNEQFF
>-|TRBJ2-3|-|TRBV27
TGTGCCAGCAGTTTACTTGTCACAGAACTGCCAGATACGCAGTATTTT
CASSLLVTELPDTQYF
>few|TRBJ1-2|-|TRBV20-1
TGCAGTGCTTACACAGGGCCCGATGGCTACACCTTC
CSAYTGPDGYTF
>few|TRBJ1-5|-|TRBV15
TGTGCCACCAGCAGAGTTGGGACCCGCCAGGAGCCCCAGCATTTT
CATSRVGTRQEPQHF
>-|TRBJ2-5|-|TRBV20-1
TGCAGTGCTAGCGGGACCTACCAAGAGACCCAGTACTTC
CSASGTYQETQYF
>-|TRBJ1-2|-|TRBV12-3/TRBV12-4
TGTGCCAGCCGAAAGGACAGTTTAGGGTATGGCTACACCTTC
CASRKDSLGYGYTF
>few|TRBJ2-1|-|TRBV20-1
TGCAGTGCTGGGGGCCAGTTCGGGCAGTTCTTC
CSAGGQFGQFF
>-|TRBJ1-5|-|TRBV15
TGTGCCACCAGCAGAGATAGGTATGAGAGCCAGCCCCAGCATTTT
CATSRDRYESQPQHF
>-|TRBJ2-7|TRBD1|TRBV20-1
TGCAGTGCCGAGGTCAGACAGGGTCGCTACGAGCAGTACTTC
CSAEVRQGRYEQYF
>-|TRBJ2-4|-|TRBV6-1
TGTGCCAGCAGTGAAGCTCGCGAGGACATTCAGTACTTC
CASSEAREDIQYF
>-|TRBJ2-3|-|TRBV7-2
TGTGCCAGCAGCCCCAGCCTCAACACAGATACGCAGTATTTT
CASSPSLNTDTQYF
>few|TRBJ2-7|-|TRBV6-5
TGTGCCAGCAGTCAGGGGGGGGAAGTCTACGAGCAGTACTTC
CASSQGGEVYEQYF
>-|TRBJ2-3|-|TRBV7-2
TGTGCCAGCAGCTTAGGTTTGCATGAGGACACGCAGTATTTT
CASSLGLHEDTQYF
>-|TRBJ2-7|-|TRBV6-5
TGTGCCAGCAGTTACGAGGCTTTCCCCAACAATGAGCAGTACTTC
CASSYEAFPNNEQYF
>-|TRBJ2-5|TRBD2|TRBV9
TGTGCCAGCGCAAGGACTAGCTTTGAGACCCAGTACTTC
CASARTSFETQYF
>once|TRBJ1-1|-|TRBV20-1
TGCAGTGCCTACCTTTTCACTGAAGCTTTCTTT
CSAYLFTEAFF
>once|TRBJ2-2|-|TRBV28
TGTGCCAGCAGTTTGATCAGGAACACCGGGGAGCTGTTTTTT
CASSLIRNTGELFF
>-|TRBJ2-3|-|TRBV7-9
TGTGCCAGCAGTTTAGTTACAGCGGGCACAGATACGCAGTATTTT
CASSLVTAGTDTQYF
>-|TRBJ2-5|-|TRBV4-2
TGTGCCAGCAGCCAAGATCAAGCACGGGGGCTAGCGGTAAAAGAGACCCAGTACTTC
CASSQDQARGLAVKETQYF
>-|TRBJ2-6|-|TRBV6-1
TGTGCCAGCAGGGAATCACAGGGACACTCTGGGGCCAACGTCCTGACTTTC
CASRESQGHSGANVLTF
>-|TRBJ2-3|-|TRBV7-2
TGTGCCAGCAGCTTATTTGGGGACGAAGGAGATACGCAGTATTTT
CASSLFGDEGDTQYF
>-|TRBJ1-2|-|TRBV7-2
TGTGCCAGCAGCCAACAGTCGTATGGCTACACCTTC
CASSQQSYGYTF
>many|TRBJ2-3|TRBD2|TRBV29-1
TGCAGCACTCCCGCTAGCGGGAGCACAGATACGCAGTATTTT
CSTPASGSTDTQYF
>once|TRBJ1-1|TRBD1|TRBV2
TGTGCCAGCAGTGTAGGACAGGGAATGAACACTGAAGCTTTCTTT
CASSVGQGMNTEAFF
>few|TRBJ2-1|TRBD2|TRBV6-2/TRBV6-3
TGTGCCAGCAGTGGCGTACTAGCGGGAGTGCGGAATGAGCAGTTCTTC
CASSGVLAGVRNEQFF
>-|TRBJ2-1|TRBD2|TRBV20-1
TGCAGTGCTAGAGGCTGGCTAGCGGGAGGTGGTGAGCAGTTCTTC
CSARGWLAGGGEQFF
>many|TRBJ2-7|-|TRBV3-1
TGTGCCAGCAGCCAATCACAGGGGAGGTACGAGCAGTACTTC
CASSQSQGRYEQYF
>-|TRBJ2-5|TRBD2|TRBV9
TGTGCCAGCAGCGTAAGCGGGAGGGCAGAGACCCAGTACTTC
CASSVSGRAETQYF
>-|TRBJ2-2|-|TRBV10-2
TGCGCCAGCTCCCAGGGACTGCAGAACACCGGGGAGCTGTTTTTT
CASSQGLQNTGELFF
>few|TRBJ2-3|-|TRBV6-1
TGTGCCAGCTTAATTGGGCTCCGCGAAGATACGCAGTATTTT
CASLIGLREDTQYF
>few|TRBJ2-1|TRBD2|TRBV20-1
TGCAGTGCGAGCGGGGGAGCCTCCTACAATGAGCAGTTCTTC
CSASGGASYNEQFF
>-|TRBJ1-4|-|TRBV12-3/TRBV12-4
TGTGCCAGCAGTTTAATTGGGGGTGAAAAACTGTTTTTT
CASSLIGGEKLFF
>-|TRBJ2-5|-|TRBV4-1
TGCGCCAGCAGCCACGTAGGGGGCCAAGAGACCCAGTACTTC
CASSHVGGQETQYF